This T cell receptor beta chain comes out of a study of cytomegalovirus exposure and HLA in healthy donors. Turning to the study itself: Falling in the Caucasian-associated ancestry cluster were about four fifths of around 370 genotyped donors.

CDR1 is SEHNR, CDR2 FQNEAQ, per germline (reference sequence). There are 14 residues in the CDR3. V lost 5 bases, J lost 1 base, and 3 bases stayed unmatched. PCR employed 60 Vbeta and 13 Jbeta primers. Generated by immunoSEQ multiplex PCR, the TCRdb table keeps only in-frame clones and is missing some. The sample lists 170,000 or so clones, roughly 84% seen once, with around 0.41% in the top ten. General study results and limits: Excluded: some indistinguishable V segments such as TRBV6-2 and TRBV6-3.

In the case of this clone: Its antigen remains unidentified.

The TCR originated in a boy younger than 10 in good health and CMV-seronegative. The sequenced sample was PBMCs. The chain combines TRBV7-9 with TRBJ2-3; TRBD2 matches 7 bases. The CDR3 DNA reads as TGTGCCAGCAGCCCCACTAGCGGCACAGATACGCAGTATTTT. Amino acid sequence: CASSPTSGTDTQYF.